This T cell receptor beta chain emerged from a study of neurological immune-mediated disorders. Each sequencing run yielded over 170 million TCR-beta sequences from 15-18 subjects. TCRdb re-called the 5' RACE reads through MiXCR, storing one row per CDR3 protein. The top ten clones hold approximately 3.1% of a sample with approximately 100,000 distinct CDR3 sequences, under 14% of them seen once. This CDR3 spans 15 amino acids. Trimming stripped 7 bases from V and 8 bases from J, with 19 bases between. Germline lookup yields CDR1 SGHRS and CDR2 YFSETQ. Time point: longitudinal time-point 3. PBMCs stored at -80 C, 2 million in total, were the source of the unsorted libraries. Overall study results and limits: There were no CDR3 amino acid sequences shared by expanded clones across subjects, a result suggesting private repertoires in all groups. In HTLV-1-associated myelopathy, TCR clonal expansion was greatest, and in multiple sclerosis it was least, below healthy controls.

A note on this clonotype: Its antigen is not identified.

This sequence originates from a female donor with HTLV-1-associated myelopathy (HAM/TSP). Sequencing input: PBMCs. The chain joins TRBV5-1 to TRBJ1-6; D is perhaps TRBD1 (5 bases). The CDR3 reads CASVPAPGRDSPLHF. The DNA of the CDR3 is TGCGCCAGCGTTCCCGCGCCAGGGCGAGATTCACCCCTCCACTTT. Filled out from reference TRBV5-1 and TRBJ1-6, the complete variable domain reads KAGVTQTPRYLIKTRGQQVTLSCSPISGHRSVSWYQQTPGQGLQFLFEYFSETQRNKGNFPGRFSGRQFSNSRSEMNVSTLELGDSALYLCASVPAPGRDSPLHFGNGTRLTVT.